The TCR beta chain under discussion was sequenced for a study of OX40 agonist ivuxolimab in advanced cancers. About the study as a whole: Ivuxolimab was a fully human IgG2 agonistic monoclonal antibody targeting the costimulatory receptor OX40 (CD134). Prior anti-PD-1, anti-PD-L1 or anti-CTLA-4 therapy was permitted, and approximately 40% of dose-escalation patients had received checkpoint inhibitors. Intravenous ivuxolimab was administered to patients every 2 weeks at six dose levels: 0.01, 0.1, 0.3, 1.5, 3 and 10 mg/kg. The paper covers the monotherapy dose-escalation part of the phase I ivuxolimab trial, which included N of about 50 patients. Peripheral TCRbeta sequencing was intended to test whether TCR sequence diversity was altered and clonal T-cell expansion was caused by ivuxolimab. In the dose-escalation cohort, 70% to 85% of patients were male, and the mean age was 60 years with a range of about 20 to 90. Three dose-escalation patients achieved partial responses, one with hepatocellular carcinoma and two with cutaneous melanoma. Among the 52 dose-escalation patients, some 20 had hepatocellular carcinoma, 15 or so melanoma, 9 renal cell carcinoma and 9 head and neck cancer. The investigation overall reported the following: After ivuxolimab, expanded clones were on average more numerous among CD8+ T cells than among CD4+ T cells. Clonal expansion of both CD4+ and CD8+ blood T cells was observed from baseline to week 6 at doses 0.1 to 3.0 mg/kg. Antigen specificity was not determined for the clonally expanded peripheral T cells. In the 0.1-3.0 mg/kg groups, partial responders were among the patients with the lowest normalized peripheral clonal expansion, particularly in CD8+ T cells. Low levels of normalized T-cell clonal expansion were also seen in some patients who did not respond.

Genomic DNA was extracted from sorted cells for sequencing of the TCRbeta CDR3 region. The immunoSEQ Assay was used for sequencing of TCRbeta CDR3 regions. TCRdb mirrors the immuneACCESS table, restricted to in-frame sequences. Some clones are absent from its copies; in checked studies, under half trace to an unresolved V gene, and the reason for the others is unknown. In all, the sample holds 95,000 or so clones, and about 85% of those were seen once. 3.8% of the sample is in the top ten clones. About this clone: Its antigen is currently not known. No base quality values were provided; no much bigger clone lies one nucleotide off.

Patients with a history of autoimmune disease or receiving systemic immunosuppression were excluded from the trial. Peripheral blood for TCR sequencing was drawn from every dose cohort at baseline, at cycle 4 day 1 and at cycle 7 day 1. Samples came from an open-label, multicenter, first-in-human phase I dose-escalation trial of ivuxolimab. Adults with locally advanced or metastatic melanoma, renal cell, hepatocellular, or head and neck squamous cell carcinoma were enrolled in the trial. CD4+ and CD8+ T cells were sorted separately from peripheral blood before TCR sequencing. From its cysteine to its phenylalanine, the CDR3 spans 15 amino acids. The sequence is cut down to CDR3 DNA, 45 bases in frame from base 1. CDR1 and CDR2, looked up from the germline V gene, are KGHSH and LQKENI. V lost 6 bases and J lost 5 bases; the stretch between them is 20 bases long.

This sequence originates from an adult with an advanced solid tumor such as melanoma, head and neck, liver or kidney cancer. The receptor chain draws on TRBV18 and TRBJ2-7, and possibly TRBD2, on 5 matching bases. Specimen: CD4+ or CD8+ T cells sorted from blood, collected in a trial of the OX40 agonist ivuxolimab. The CDR3 protein is CASSSNGEFGNEQYF. The bases are TGTGCCAGCTCGTCTAACGGGGAATTCGGCAACGAGCAGTACTTC.